The rows below give T cell receptor beta chains drawn from one sample of a study of T cells in Graves' hyperthyroidism and ophthalmopathy. TCRdb re-analysed the multiplex PCR reads in MiXCR, keeping a single row per CDR3 protein. In the table there are nearly 250,000 distinct CDR3 sequences, about 15% of which are singletons. Source material: blood. The receptors were sampled from a woman between 18 and 30 years old with Graves' ophthalmopathy. Each CDR3 is given with its conserved first and last residue. A D gene is named only where the DNA matches it firmly. Not every row has a clone size; where given, it reads once, few, many or a size class.

J gene | D gene | CDR3 length | clone size | V gene | CDR3 protein | CDR3 DNA
TRBJ1-1 | . | 14 | . | TRBV20-1 | CSARDQAMNTEAFF | TGCAGTGCTAGAGATCAGGCGATGAACACTGAAGCTTTCTTT
TRBJ2-2 | . | 15 | many | TRBV28 | CASRLGVANTGELFF | TGTGCCAGCCGGCTAGGGGTGGCCAACACCGGGGAGCTGTTTTTT
TRBJ2-1 | TRBD1 | 15 | few | TRBV7-9 | CASSLGQGGLNEQFF | TGTGCCAGCAGCTTGGGACAGGGTGGGTTGAATGAGCAGTTCTTC
TRBJ1-1 | TRBD1 | 16 | many | TRBV7-9 | CASSRPGQGLGTEAFF | TGTGCCAGCAGCAGACCGGGACAGGGTTTGGGGACTGAAGCTTTCTTT
TRBJ1-6 | TRBD1 | 14 | many | TRBV7-2 | CASSQGQGSSPLHF | TGTGCCAGCAGCCAGGGACAGGGGAGTTCACCCCTCCACTTT
TRBJ2-5 | . | 13 | many | TRBV12-3/TRBV12-4 | CASSFFREETQYF | TGTGCCAGCAGTTTTTTTAGGGAAGAGACCCAGTACTTC
TRBJ1-6 | TRBD1 | 16 | . | TRBV7-9 | CASSLDRTGGYSPLHF | TGTGCCAGCAGCTTAGATAGGACAGGCGGATATTCACCCCTCCACTTT
TRBJ1-1 | . | 13 | many | TRBV7-9 | CASSYPAGTEAFF | TGTGCCAGCAGCTATCCGGCGGGCACTGAAGCTTTCTTT
TRBJ1-1 | TRBD1 | 15 | . | TRBV2 | CASSGQGSTHPGAFF | TGTGCCAGCAGTGGACAGGGTTCTACTCACCCGGGAGCTTTCTTT
TRBJ1-2 | . | 15 | . | TRBV11-2 | CASSLKTGTNYGYTF | TGTGCCAGCAGCTTAAAGACAGGAACTAACTATGGCTACACCTTC
TRBJ1-3 | . | 13 | many | TRBV28 | CASSSGSGNTIYF | TGTGCCAGCAGTTCTGGATCTGGAAACACCATATATTTT
TRBJ2-1 | . | 15 | many | TRBV6-1 | CASSGFFTIYNEQFF | TGTGCCAGCAGCGGGTTTTTCACCATTTACAATGAGCAGTTCTTC
TRBJ1-2 | . | 18 | . | TRBV5-1 | CASSLNGGGGTSNYGYTF | TGCGCCAGCAGCTTGAATGGTGGGGGGGGGACTTCTAACTATGGCTACACCTTC
TRBJ1-1 | . | 15 | many | TRBV6-6 | CASSYSLALDTEAFF | TGTGCCAGCAGTTACAGTCTGGCACTAGACACTGAAGCTTTCTTT
TRBJ2-7 | . | 13 | . | TRBV11-2 | CASSFWASGEQYF | TGTGCCAGCAGCTTTTGGGCTTCTGGCGAGCAGTACTTC
TRBJ1-1 | . | 14 | many | TRBV14 | CASSRLGGAAEAFF | TGTGCCAGCAGCCGGCTGGGGGGGGCGGCTGAAGCTTTCTTT
TRBJ1-6 | . | 15 | many | TRBV20-1 | CSARSRQDRNSPLHF | TGCAGTGCTAGATCACGACAGGACCGTAATTCACCCCTCCACTTT
TRBJ1-1 | . | 19 | many | TRBV27 | CASSSPPFKPGRHLSGAFF | TGTGCCAGCAGTTCTCCCCCTTTTAAACCCGGGAGACACCTTTCGGGGGCTTTCTTT
TRBJ2-3 | TRBD2 | 17 | many | TRBV3-1 | CASSQSGTSASTDTQYF | TGTGCCAGCAGCCAAAGCGGGACTAGCGCGAGCACAGATACGCAGTATTTT
TRBJ2-3 | . | 8 | many | TRBV30 | CSADTQYF | TGCAGCGCAGATACGCAGTATTTT
TRBJ1-1 | . | 13 | many | TRBV11-3 | CASSLYLGDEAFF | TGTGCCAGCAGCTTATATCTGGGAGATGAAGCTTTCTTT
TRBJ2-7 | TRBD1 | 15 | many | TRBV7-9 | CASSPGTGISYEQYF | TGTGCCAGCAGCCCCGGGACAGGTATCTCCTACGAGCAGTACTTC
TRBJ1-1 | TRBD1 | 15 | many | TRBV28 | CASTPMGQLNTEAFF | TGTGCCAGCACTCCTATGGGACAGCTGAACACTGAAGCTTTCTTT
TRBJ2-3 | . | 15 | many | TRBV12-3/TRBV12-4 | CASSPSGFPTDTQYF | TGTGCCAGCAGTCCCTCCGGATTTCCCACAGATACGCAGTATTTT
TRBJ1-3 | . | 15 | many | TRBV10-3 | CAISESRAPGNTIYF | TGTGCCATCAGTGAGTCACGGGCTCCTGGAAACACCATATATTTT
TRBJ2-3 | TRBD2 | 16 | many | TRBV6-1 | CASSYIPPAGADTQYF | TGTGCCAGCAGCTATATCCCCCCCGCGGGGGCAGATACGCAGTATTTT
TRBJ1-4 | . | 13 | many | TRBV27 | CASSRTGNEKLFF | TGTGCCAGCAGTCGGACGGGGAATGAAAAACTGTTTTTT
TRBJ1-1 | . | 13 | many | TRBV7-2 | CASSFTSNTEAFF | TGTGCCAGCAGCTTTACATCGAACACTGAAGCTTTCTTT
TRBJ1-1 | . | 15 | many | TRBV4-1 | CASSHPTVRGGEAFF | TGCGCCAGCAGCCACCCGACTGTTAGGGGTGGAGAAGCTTTCTTT
TRBJ1-2 | . | 16 | . | TRBV7-8 | CASSLARQGGNYGYTF | TGTGCCAGCAGCTTAGCGAGGCAGGGAGGGAACTATGGCTACACCTTC
TRBJ1-6 | . | 15 | many | TRBV6-1 | CASSPGTAVNSPLHF | TGTGCCAGCAGTCCTGGGACGGCAGTTAATTCACCCCTCCACTTT
TRBJ1-5 | . | 13 | many | TRBV7-8 | CASSPSGNQPQHF | TGTGCCAGCAGCCCTAGTGGCAATCAGCCCCAGCATTTT
TRBJ1-1 | . | 14 | many | TRBV19 | CASRKQAENTEAFF | TGTGCCAGTAGAAAACAGGCGGAGAACACTGAAGCTTTCTTT
TRBJ1-2 | TRBD1 | 14 | . | TRBV20-1 | CSASRGPTNYGYTF | TGCAGTGCTAGCAGGGGGCCAACTAACTATGGCTACACCTTC
TRBJ2-7 | . | 15 | many | TRBV25-1 | CASSVAGLGGDEQYF | TGTGCCAGCAGTGTGGCCGGACTAGGGGGGGACGAGCAGTACTTC
TRBJ1-1 | TRBD1 | 14 | many | TRBV20-1 | CSPTPPGQSTEAFF | TGCAGTCCCACTCCCCCGGGACAGAGCACTGAAGCTTTCTTT
TRBJ2-1 | . | 18 | many | TRBV7-3 | CASSLSGNPSSSYNEQFF | TGTGCCAGCAGCTTAAGCGGGAACCCGTCGAGCTCCTACAATGAGCAGTTCTTC
TRBJ2-2 | TRBD1 | 15 | many | TRBV28 | CASSQGALDTGELFF | TGTGCCAGCAGCCAGGGGGCGTTGGACACCGGGGAGCTGTTTTTT
TRBJ2-7 | TRBD2 | 16 | . | TRBV30 | CAWSVLRTGGMVEQYF | TGTGCCTGGAGTGTACTTAGGACGGGGGGGATGGTCGAGCAGTACTTC
TRBJ1-1 | TRBD1 | 14 | many | TRBV19 | CASSPWTGTEEAFF | TGTGCCAGTAGTCCGTGGACAGGGACGGAGGAAGCTTTCTTT
TRBJ1-3 | TRBD1 | 15 | . | TRBV6-4 | CASSDQTGAGNTIYF | TGTGCCAGCAGTGACCAGACAGGGGCTGGAAACACCATATATTTT
TRBJ2-7 | . | 13 | few | TRBV7-9 | CASSQGTSYEQYF | TGCGCCAGCAGTCAGGGGACCTCCTACGAGCAGTACTTC
TRBJ2-7 | TRBD1 | 15 | many | TRBV25-1 | CASTSGAGGHYEQYF | TGTGCCAGCACCTCAGGCGCAGGGGGCCACTACGAGCAGTACTTC
TRBJ1-2 | . | 15 | . | TRBV6-2/TRBV6-3 | CASSYIGGNNYGYTF | TGTGCCAGCAGTTATATCGGGGGTAATAACTATGGCTACACCTTC
TRBJ1-1 | . | 16 | many | TRBV5-1 | CASSSHLTGTDTEAFF | TGCGCCAGCAGTTCCCACCTGACAGGTACCGACACTGAAGCTTTCTTT
TRBJ2-1 | TRBD2 | 16 | . | TRBV20-1 | CSARGTGTSGRYEQFF | TGCAGTGCTAGAGGCACCGGGACTAGCGGGAGGTATGAGCAGTTCTTC
TRBJ2-7 | TRBD1 | 17 | many | TRBV7-3 | CASSLGTGGISSYEQYF | TGTGCCAGCAGCCTAGGGACAGGGGGCATAAGCTCCTACGAGCAGTACTTC
TRBJ2-5 | . | 16 | many | TRBV29-1 | CSVELGVRSGKETQYF | TGCAGCGTTGAACTTGGTGTAAGGTCGGGAAAAGAGACCCAGTACTTC
TRBJ2-7 | . | 12 | many | TRBV6-1 | CASSEQGYEQYF | TGTGCCAGCAGTGAGCAGGGTTACGAGCAGTACTTC
TRBJ2-1 | TRBD2 | 13 | . | TRBV20-1 | CSARLAGGNEQFF | TGCAGTGCCAGACTAGCGGGAGGCAATGAGCAGTTCTTC